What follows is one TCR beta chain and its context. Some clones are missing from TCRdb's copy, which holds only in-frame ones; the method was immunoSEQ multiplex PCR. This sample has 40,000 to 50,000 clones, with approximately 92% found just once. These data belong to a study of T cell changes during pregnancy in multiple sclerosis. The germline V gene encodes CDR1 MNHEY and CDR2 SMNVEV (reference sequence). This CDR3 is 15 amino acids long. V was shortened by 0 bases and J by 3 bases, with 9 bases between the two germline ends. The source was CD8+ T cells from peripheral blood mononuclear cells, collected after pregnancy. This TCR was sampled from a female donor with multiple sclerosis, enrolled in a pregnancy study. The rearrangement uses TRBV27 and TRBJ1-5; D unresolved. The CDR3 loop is CASSLSGSYNQPQHF. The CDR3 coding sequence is TGTGCCAGCAGTTTATCTGGCTCTTACAATCAGCCCCAGCATTTT.